Below, 27 T cell receptor beta chains from the same sample are listed, as sequenced in a study of Graves' ophthalmopathy and Graves' hyperthyroidism (dated by TCRdb to 2016 to 2019). The data were produced on an Illumina HiSeq 2000. TCR beta CDR3 regions were amplified from RNA transcripts for repertoire sequencing. The first round was an RT-PCR using HTBI primers with the Qiagen OneStep RT-PCR kit, and this first round was followed by a second-round multiplex PCR, then size selection and purification. The public reads were reanalyzed by TCRdb: fastp trimming at Q25, MiXCR alignment, in-frame beta chains only. CDR3 protein duplicates are merged, each entry listing the most common genes and DNA. Counted in this sample were roughly 610,000 distinct CDR3 sequences; 22% of them appeared once. Around 6.5% of the sample rests with the top ten. The sample taken for sequencing was peripheral blood. The receptors originated from a woman under 30 with stable Graves' hyperthyroidism. Some clones in this sample may be carry-over from other donors' samples. Donor details come from another sample of the same person, matched by shared clones.

This clonotype has at least ten counts. The chain is built from TRBV28 and TRBJ2-5, with D possibly called TRBD1 or TRBD2 (5 bases each). V lost 4 bases, J lost 5 bases, and 11 bases lay in between. The germline V gene encodes CDR1 MDHEN and CDR2 SYDVKM. CDR3 size: 13 residues. CDR3 in DNA: TGTGCCAGCAGTTCGGGGACCAGGGAGACCCAGTACTTC. Translating gives CASSSGTRETQYF.

This clonotype showed up many times. This chain connects TRBV5-5 to TRBJ2-4, with 9 bases matching TRBD1. V lost 1 base, J lost 0 bases, and 2 bases stayed unmatched. Germline CDR1 is SGHKS and CDR2 is YYEKEE (reference sequence). The CDR3 runs 16 residues. CDR3 in DNA: TGTGCCAGCAGCTTGCCGGGACAGGGAGCCAAAAACATTCAGTACTTC. Its translation is CASSLPGQGAKNIQYF.

Points on this clonotype: A single base separates this from a much larger clone, so it may be a read error. The chain recombines TRBV6-1 with TRBJ1-1; D is perhaps TRBD1 (5 bases). V was clipped by 9 bases and J by 6 bases, with 17 bases between them. Germline CDR1 reads MNHNS; CDR2 reads SASEGT. The CDR3 has 13 residues. CDR3 sequence (DNA): TGTGCCAGTATTAAATGGGGGGACTCTGAAGCTTTCTTT. This gives the protein CASIKWGDSEAFF.

This clonotype was found many times. V is TRBV6-5 and J is TRBJ1-5; TRBD1 matches at 7 bases. This CDR3 is 12 amino acids long. Germline CDR1 MNHEY, CDR2 SVGAGI. J gave up 6 bases and V 8 bases, and 4 bases lay outside the gene matches. CDR3 coding DNA: TGTGCCAGCCGACAGGGAAGTCAGCCCCAGCATTTT. Translating gives CASRQGSQPQHF.

This sequence joins TRBV12-3 or TRBV12-4 and TRBJ2-7; TRBD1 is a possible D gene (6 bases). Trimming stripped 4 bases from V and 5 bases from J, with 21 bases between. The length of the CDR3 is 16 residues. DNA for the CDR3: TGTGCCAGCAGTTGGGGAGTGGCAGGGGATATCGACGAGCAGTACTTC. Translated: CASSWGVAGDIDEQYF.

This clonotype was found many times. The CDR3 nucleotides are TGTGCCAGCTCACCCTCTAGCGGGAGGGGTTCTGAGCAGTACTTC. Its translation is CASSPSSGRGSEQYF. V and J are TRBV18 and TRBJ2-7; 12 bases are shared with TRBD2. The V segment lost 3 bases and the J segment 7 bases; nucleotides outside the gene matches: 7. This CDR3 comprises 15 residues. The germline V gene has CDR1 KGHSH and CDR2 LQKENI.

The table lists this clonotype with a few counts. The rearrangement uses TRBV19 and TRBJ2-7; D is unresolved. CDR3 size: 15 residues. V was cut by 2 bases and J by 4 bases, with 15 bases left in between. Germline loops: CDR1 LNHDA, CDR2 SQIVND (reference sequence). The CDR3 DNA reads TGTGCCAGTAGTATATTGGACGGACGTGGATACGAGCAGTACTTC. Its translation is CASSILDGRGYEQYF.

The table lists this clonotype with many counts. This chain links TRBV6-2 or TRBV6-3 with TRBJ1-1; 12 bases line up with TRBD1. The ends lost 4 bases at V and 7 bases at J; junction bases unmatched: 13. The germline gives CDR1 MNHEY, CDR2 SVGEGT. CDR3 length: 17 amino acids. CDR3 in DNA: TGTGCCAGCAGTTCAATACGAAGGGACAGGGGGCGTGGTGAAGCTTTCTTT. This codes for CASSSIRRDRGRGEAFF.

This clonotype was observed at least ten times. The rearrangement joins TRBV6-5 to TRBJ1-2, with a weak D call TRBD1 (5 bases). Germline CDR1 and CDR2: MNHEY and SVGAGI. The CDR3 has 11 amino acids. Trimming took off 2 bases at V and 8 bases at J, with 6 bases between the two ends. DNA of the CDR3: TGTGCCAGCAGTTACGAGGGGGGCTACACCTTC. Translated: CASSYEGGYTF.

This clonotype was detected a few times. The rearrangement joins TRBV7-2 to TRBJ1-1; D not resolved. With 6 bases removed from V and 3 bases from J, the gap between germline ends came to 17 bases. In germline, CDR1 is SGHTA, CDR2 FQGNSA. The CDR3 is 15 amino acids. CDR3 amino acids: CASRKWVGVDTEAFF. The CDR3 region has the DNA TGTGCCAGCAGAAAATGGGTCGGTGTGGACACTGAAGCTTTCTTT. The variable domain in full, completed from reference TRBV7-2 and TRBJ1-1, reads GAGVSQSPSNKVTEKGKDVELRCDPISGHTALYWYRQSLGQGLEFLIYFQGNSAPDKSGLPSDRFSAERTGGSVSTLTIQRTQQEDSAVYLCASRKWVGVDTEAFFGQGTRLTVV.

This clonotype was recorded at least ten times. This chain uses TRBV14 with TRBJ1-1, with a weak D call TRBD1 (6 bases). The V gene's germline CDR1 is SGHDN and CDR2 FVKESK. The CDR3 has 17 amino acids. Trimming removed 3 bases at V and 1 base at J, with 18 bases between. CDR3 region: CASSHFRGALRNTEAFF. In nucleotides, the CDR3 is TGTGCCAGCAGCCATTTTAGGGGGGCTCTTAGGAACACTGAAGCTTTCTTT.

This clonotype was recorded a few times. The chain is built from TRBV28 and TRBJ2-5; D remains unclear. Per germline, CDR1 MDHEN and CDR2 SYDVKM. The V and J ends lost 6 bases and 6 bases respectively, with 11 bases between them. The CDR3 consists of 12 residues. CDR3 in DNA: TGTGCCAGCAGCAACCCGTTCAAGACCCAGTACTTC. Protein sequence: CASSNPFKTQYF.

This clonotype was observed many times. The V call is TRBV27, the J call TRBJ1-2, with a tentative D call TRBD1 (6 bases). Trimming pared 3 bases from V and 4 bases from J, leaving 12 bases between. This CDR3 has 14 residues. CDR1 is MNHEY, CDR2 SMNVEV, per germline (reference sequence). In nucleotides, the CDR3 is TGTGCCAGCAGTTTCCAGGGGCGAGGCTATGGCTACACCTTC. Its translation is CASSFQGRGYGYTF.

This clonotype was seen more than once but under ten times. In this CDR3 the conserved last residue, phenylalanine or tryptophan, is missing, so a read error is likely. V is TRBV28 and J is TRBJ1-2; the D gene is possibly TRBD1 (6 bases). CDR3 length: 14 amino acids. Germline V gives CDR1 MDHEN, CDR2 SYDVKM. V lost 4 bases and J 5 bases, leaving 14 bases between the germline ends. The CDR3 bases are TGTGCCAGCAGTTCAACGTCAGGGGCTTATGGCTACACCCTC. It codes for CASSSTSGAYGYTL.

This clonotype was seen a handful of times. A read error may account for a junction end that differs from germline. This sequence joins TRBV3-1 and TRBJ1-2; D remains ambiguous. This CDR3 has 15 residues. CDR1 LGHDT and CDR2 YNNKEL come from the germline V gene (reference sequence). The chain's CDR3 is CAGSQRRQDGHGYTF. The CDR3 DNA reads as TGTGCCGGCAGCCAACGACGTCAGGACGGTCACGGCTACACCTTC.

This clonotype was detected only a few times. The CDR3 loop is CASSPWGTTGTGELFF. CDR3 nucleotide sequence: TGTGCCAGCAGCCCCTGGGGAACAACCGGGACCGGGGAGCTGTTTTTT. The rearrangement uses TRBV4-2 and TRBJ2-2, with D unclear. The CDR3 consists of 16 residues. CDR1 is LGHNA, CDR2 YNFKEQ, per germline. V was cut by 4 bases and J by 5 bases, with 17 bases left in between.

This clonotype was detected a few times. The chain uses TRBV27 and TRBJ1-2; D not resolved. V shed 0 bases and J shed 0 bases, with 11 bases lying between them. The CDR3 has 16 residues. The V gene's germline CDR1 is MNHEY and CDR2 SMNVEV (reference sequence). The CDR3 nucleotides are TGTGCCAGCAGTTTATCCCCCTACGGGACTAACTATGGCTACACCTTC. Amino acid sequence: CASSLSPYGTNYGYTF.

This clonotype was seen many times. This chain uses TRBV6-2 or TRBV6-3 with TRBJ1-5, with no clear D. CDR3 length equals 14 residues. V gave up 1 base and J gave up 5 bases, with 9 bases separating them. Germline-derived CDR1 and CDR2 are MNHEY and SVGEGT. CDR3 sequence reads: CASSYYIYDQPQHF. In DNA, the CDR3 is TGTGCCAGCAGTTACTATATTTACGATCAGCCCCAGCATTTT.

This clonotype was seen a few times. The rearrangement uses TRBV7-9 and TRBJ2-5, with D perhaps matching TRBD1 (5 bases). The V end was cut by 5 bases, the J end by 7 bases, with 17 bases between. The CDR3 has 14 residues. The germline gives CDR1 SEHNR, CDR2 FQNEAQ (reference sequence). CDR3 in amino acids: CASSRRQGVGTQYF. The CDR3 DNA is TGTGCCAGCAGCCGCCGGCAGGGCGTAGGGACCCAGTACTTC.

The J gene is TRBJ2-6, the V gene TRBV2; 8 positions agree with TRBD1. V lost 9 bases, J lost 0 bases, and 7 bases stayed unmatched. Germline assignment: CDR1 SNHLY and CDR2 FYNNEI. The CDR3 extends over 16 amino acids. This chain's CDR3 is CASKTGAFSGANVLTF. CDR3 nucleotides: TGTGCCAGTAAGACAGGGGCGTTCTCTGGGGCCAACGTCCTGACTTTC.

This clonotype was observed at least ten times. V is TRBV7-9 and J is TRBJ1-5, with a possible D match to TRBD1 (6 bases). Trimming shortened V by 4 bases and J by 3 bases, and 16 bases separated the two germline ends. This CDR3 region has 16 residues. CDR1 SEHNR and CDR2 FQNEAQ come from the germline V gene (reference sequence). The CDR3 spells CASSSTGTVNNQPQHF. The CDR3 DNA follows: TGTGCCAGCAGCTCCACAGGGACGGTGAACAATCAGCCCCAGCATTTT.

CDR3 protein: CSARLDREVYNSPLHF. DNA for the CDR3: TGCAGTGCTAGGTTAGACAGGGAGGTTTATAATTCACCCCTCCACTTT. V and J are TRBV20-1 and TRBJ1-6, with 7 bases fitting TRBD1. The CDR3 runs 16 residues. V was pared by 3 bases and J by 4 bases, with 9 bases of the junction left unmatched. Germline loops: CDR1 DFQATT, CDR2 SNEGSKA (reference sequence).

Many counts were recorded for this clonotype. V usage is TRBV6-4 and J usage is TRBJ2-7, with D maybe TRBD1 (6 bases). This CDR3 region has 16 residues. Germline CDR1 MRHNA, CDR2 SNTAGT. Trimming pared 0 bases from V and 2 bases from J, leaving 14 bases between. The CDR3 region has the DNA TGTGCCAGCAGTGACTCTGACAGGAGCTTCGCCTACGAGCAGTACTTC. Its translation: CASSDSDRSFAYEQYF.

This clonotype was picked up many times. The V call is TRBV7-9, the J call TRBJ2-7, with 7 nucleotides matching TRBD1. Looked up from germline, CDR1 is SEHNR and CDR2 is FQNEAQ (reference sequence). Unmatched junction bases numbered 10, after V lost 4 bases and J lost 4 bases. This CDR3 contains 15 residues. CDR3 nucleotide sequence: TGTGCCAGCAGCTCAAGACAGGGAGATATGTACGAGCAGTACTTC. Translated: CASSSRQGDMYEQYF. The full variable domain, rest sourced from reference TRBV7-9 and TRBJ2-7, is DTGVSQNPRHKITKRGQNVTFRCDPISEHNRLYWYRQTLGQGPEFLTYFQNEAQLEKSRLLSDRFSAERPKGSFSTLEIQRTEQGDSAMYLCASSSRQGDMYEQYFGPGTRLTVT.

The V gene is TRBV12-3 or TRBV12-4, the J gene TRBJ2-7; D unclear. The CDR3 is 14 amino acids. V was trimmed by 0 bases and J by 5 bases, leaving 11 bases between them. Here the CDR3 DNA reads TGTGCCAGCAGTTTAGCGCTACTGGGTAACGAGCAGTACTTC. It codes for CASSLALLGNEQYF.

This clonotype has a count of ten or more. The CDR3 loop reads CAIGQGLSGNTIYF. The DNA for the CDR3 is TGTGCCATCGGACAGGGACTATCTGGAAACACCATATATTTT. This rearrangement joins TRBV10-3 to TRBJ1-3, with 8 bases aligning to TRBD1. With V trimmed by 8 bases and J by 1 base, 4 bases remained unmatched. The germline CDR1 and CDR2 sequences are ENHRY and SYGVKD. The CDR3 length is 14 residues.

In its sample, this clonotype was seen many times. The chain uses TRBV19 and TRBJ1-1; the D is unclear. The CDR3 loop spans 14 amino acids. CDR1 and CDR2 (germline): LNHDA, SQIVND (reference sequence). V lost 3 bases and J lost 1, with 9 bases in between. CDR3 coding DNA: TGTGCCAGTAGTATGGCGGTGGGGAACACTGAAGCTTTCTTT. Protein sequence: CASSMAVGNTEAFF.